Below, 24 T cell receptor beta chains from the same sample are listed, as sequenced in a study of identical twins. TCRdb reprocessed the 5' RACE reads via MiXCR and lists one record per CDR3 protein. The sample contains hundreds of thousands of distinct CDR3 sequences, roughly 6% of which appear only once. The sample taken for sequencing was naive T cells sorted from blood. These receptors all come from a young man in good health.

This clonotype came up a few times. This rearrangement joins TRBV24-1 to TRBJ2-5; unclear D gene. V lost 3 bases, J lost 5 bases, and 6 bases lay in between. In germline, CDR1 is KGHDR, CDR2 SFDVKD. CDR3 length equals 12 residues. The CDR3 region has the DNA TGTGCCACCAGTGATCCCTCTGAGACCCAGTACTTC. Translated, it gives CATSDPSETQYF.

This clonotype was detected ten times or more. The chain links TRBV20-1 to TRBJ2-3; 8 bases align to TRBD2. The junction had 6 bases not matched to a gene; V was cut back by 6 bases and J by 4 bases. Per the germline V gene, CDR1 is DFQATT and CDR2 is SNEGSKA (reference sequence). CDR3 length equals 13 residues. This CDR3 is CSAPGGGPDTQYF. The DNA for the CDR3 is TGCAGTGCCCCGGGGGGGGGCCCAGATACGCAGTATTTT.

The table lists this clonotype with many counts. V usage is TRBV5-1 and J usage is TRBJ1-2; D not certain. Germline CDR1 SGHRS, CDR2 YFSETQ. Trimming pared 0 bases from V and 0 bases from J, leaving 6 bases between. The CDR3 totals 14 residues. The CDR3 reads CASSLDPANYGYTF. The CDR3, as DNA: TGCGCCAGCAGCTTGGATCCGGCTAACTATGGCTACACCTTC.

The chain employs TRBV7-9 and TRBJ2-1; D is undetermined. CDR1 is SEHNR, CDR2 FQNEAQ, per germline (reference sequence). The CDR3 is made up of 14 amino acids. The V end was cut by 5 bases, the J end by 4 bases, with 12 bases between. The CDR3 is CASSPHYKYNEQFF. The CDR3 nucleotides read TGTGCCAGCAGCCCTCACTACAAATACAATGAGCAGTTCTTC.

This clonotype was counted many times. The chain combines TRBV6-5 with TRBJ2-7; 7 bases map to TRBD1. This CDR3 comprises 13 residues. The germline CDR1 and CDR2 sequences are MNHEY and SVGAGI. Trimming took 2 bases from V and 3 from J; bases not matched to a gene: 1. CDR3 in DNA: TGTGCCAGCAGTTACGGGACAGTCTACGAGCAGTACTTC. This gives the protein CASSYGTVYEQYF.

This clonotype was seen at least ten times. The V call is TRBV7-2, the J call TRBJ2-2; a possible D gene is TRBD1 (6 bases). The CDR3 runs 14 residues. Germline V gene sequence: CDR1 SGHTA, CDR2 FQGNSA. Trimming removed 4 bases from V and 3 bases from J, with 9 bases in between. The CDR3 nucleotides are TGTGCCAGCAGCTCGGGACATTACACCGGGGAGCTGTTTTTT. It specifies CASSSGHYTGELFF.

There are many counts of this clonotype. The V and J genes are TRBV12-3 or TRBV12-4 and TRBJ2-6; a possible D gene is TRBD2 (6 bases). V was cut by 3 bases and J by 2 bases, with 8 bases left in between. This CDR3 is 15 amino acids long. This CDR3 reads CASSFGGAGANVLTF. The CDR3, as DNA: TGTGCCAGCAGTTTCGGCGGGGCTGGGGCCAACGTCCTGACTTTC.

This clonotype was picked up a small number of times. V gene TRBV5-1 combines with J gene TRBJ2-1; 11 positions match TRBD2. The CDR3 sequence is 15 residues long. Germline loops: CDR1 SGHRS, CDR2 YFSETQ. With 2 bases clipped from V and 5 bases from J, the junction kept 3 bases outside the gene matches. The CDR3 DNA follows: TGCGCCAGCAGCTTACTAGCGGGAGATGACAATGAGCAGTTCTTC. Amino acids: CASSLLAGDDNEQFF.

This clonotype was detected many times. The genes are TRBV12-3 or TRBV12-4 and TRBJ2-4, with TRBD1 matching over 7 bases. This CDR3 contains 12 residues. J lost 15 bases, V lost 5 bases, and 10 bases had no gene match. The CDR3 coding sequence is TGTGCCAGCAGTCCCGAGACAGGGAAGAGGTACTTC. It codes for CASSPETGKRYF.

This clonotype came up many times. The chain links TRBV20-1 to TRBJ2-1; TRBD2 aligns across 12 bases. The V gene's germline CDR1 is DFQATT and CDR2 SNEGSKA (reference sequence). This CDR3 spans 14 amino acids. The CDR3 reads CSARLAGAYNEQFF. CDR3 nucleotide sequence: TGCAGCGCGAGACTAGCGGGGGCCTACAATGAGCAGTTCTTC.

This clonotype occurred many times. The chain couples TRBV5-1 to TRBJ2-5; D may correspond to TRBD1 or TRBD2 (5 bases each). V was cut by 0 bases and J by 1 base, with 13 bases left in between. In germline, CDR1 is SGHRS, CDR2 YFSETQ. The CDR3 is made up of 16 amino acids. As DNA, the CDR3 is TGCGCCAGCAGCTTGGGGGGGATCCCATTCCAAGAGACCCAGTACTTC. As protein: CASSLGGIPFQETQYF. The full variable domain, in which reference TRBV5-1 and TRBJ2-5 provide the parts outside the CDR3, is KAGVTQTPRYLIKTRGQQVTLSCSPISGHRSVSWYQQTPGQGLQFLFEYFSETQRNKGNFPGRFSGRQFSNSRSEMNVSTLELGDSALYLCASSLGGIPFQETQYFGPGTRLLVL.

This clonotype occurred many times. This chain joins TRBV4-3 and TRBJ2-1; no clear D. The CDR3 extends over 16 amino acids. V dropped 0 bases and J dropped 6 bases, with 15 bases sitting between them. Germline CDR1 reads LGHNA; CDR2 reads YSLEER. This CDR3 is CASSQDGESLGNEQFF. As DNA, the CDR3 is TGCGCCAGCAGCCAAGATGGAGAGTCTCTAGGCAATGAGCAGTTCTTC.

V gene TRBV7-6 combines with J gene TRBJ2-3; D is undetermined. CDR1 is SGHVS, CDR2 FNYEAQ, per germline. V lost 6 bases and J lost 4, with 11 bases in between. This CDR3 spans 13 amino acids. CDR3 nucleotides: TGTGCCAGCAGGGATGGCGACGCAGATACGCAGTATTTT. The encoded protein is CASRDGDADTQYF.

The chain joins TRBV7-9 to TRBJ2-3; D is possibly TRBD2 (5 bases). The CDR3 totals 14 residues. V was clipped by 4 bases and J by 6 bases, with 14 bases between them. Germline CDR1 SEHNR, CDR2 FQNEAQ (reference sequence). The CDR3 DNA is TGTGCCAGCAGCTCACGGGATCAGAGGGATACGCAGTATTTT. Encoded protein: CASSSRDQRDTQYF. The full variable domain, completed using reference TRBV7-9 and TRBJ2-3, is DTGVSQNPRHKITKRGQNVTFRCDPISEHNRLYWYRQTLGQGPEFLTYFQNEAQLEKSRLLSDRFSAERPKGSFSTLEIQRTEQGDSAMYLCASSSRDQRDTQYFGPGTRLTVL.

This clonotype was counted a few times. This rearrangement joins TRBV3-1 to TRBJ2-2; D is undetermined. Per the germline V gene, CDR1 is LGHDT and CDR2 is YNNKEL (reference sequence). The V end was cut by 5 bases, the J end by 6 bases, with 7 bases between. The CDR3 loop spans 12 amino acids. In nucleotides, the CDR3 is TGTGCCAGCAGCTGGTACTCCGGGGAGCTGTTTTTT. Translating gives CASSWYSGELFF.

The chain carries TRBV7-3 and TRBJ2-1; unclear D gene. The CDR3 extends over 14 amino acids. V lost 1 base and J lost 6, with 10 bases in between. Germline CDR1 reads SGHTA; CDR2 reads FQGTGA. This CDR3 reads CASSLIGTPNEQFF. CDR3 bases: TGTGCCAGCAGCTTAATTGGAACCCCCAATGAGCAGTTCTTC.

Regarding this clonotype: This may be a read error, as it is one base from a much larger clone. The J gene is TRBJ2-3, the V gene TRBV10-3; TRBD2 matches 14 bases. The CDR3 is 16 residues long. V shed 2 bases and J 4 bases; nucleotides not matched to a gene: 2. Germline lookup yields CDR1 ENHRY and CDR2 SYGVKD. The CDR3 nucleotides are TGTGCCATCAGTGAGCCGGGACTAGCGGGAGCAGATACGCAGTATTTT. Translated, it gives CAISEPGLAGADTQYF.

The chain joins TRBV20-1 to TRBJ2-3; D unclear. CDR3 length: 15 amino acids. Trimming removed 1 base at V and 2 bases at J, with 13 bases between. Germline V lookup: CDR1 DFQATT, CDR2 SNEGSKA (reference sequence). The CDR3 DNA is TGCAGTGCTAGAGGCCTCTATGAGCCCACAGATACGCAGTATTTT. Its translation is CSARGLYEPTDTQYF.

In this sample, this clonotype turned up many times. The chain employs TRBV7-2 and TRBJ1-4, with D possibly TRBD1 on 5 matching bases. Trimming took off 5 bases at V and 8 bases at J, with 15 bases between the two ends. The germline V gene encodes CDR1 SGHTA and CDR2 FQGNSA. There are 14 residues in the CDR3. The chain's CDR3 is CASSAGTALEKLFF. Here the CDR3 DNA reads TGTGCCAGCAGCGCCGGGACCGCCTTGGAAAAACTGTTTTTT.

J is TRBJ2-5 and V is TRBV27, with 10 bases fitting TRBD2. Germline trimming cut 6 bases from V and 4 bases from J; bases unmatched to any gene: 8. The germline CDR1 and CDR2 sequences are MNHEY and SMNVEV (reference sequence). The CDR3 totals 15 residues. CDR3 sequence: CASSWTSGSPETQYF. The CDR3 DNA sequence: TGTGCCAGCAGCTGGACTAGCGGTAGCCCAGAGACCCAGTACTTC.

This clonotype has at least ten counts. The CDR3 region is CSASGQPQHF. The CDR3 bases are TGCAGTGCTAGTGGTCAGCCCCAGCATTTT. The V gene is TRBV20-1, the J gene TRBJ1-5; D is unclear. The CDR3 is 10 residues long. Trimming removed 3 bases from V and 6 bases from J, with 3 bases in between. CDR1 DFQATT and CDR2 SNEGSKA come from the germline V gene (reference sequence).

The chain employs TRBV5-6 and TRBJ2-7; D ambiguous. CDR1 SGHDT and CDR2 YYEEEE come from the germline V gene. V was cut by 4 bases and J by 6 bases, with 14 bases left in between. The CDR3 length is 13 residues. CDR3: CASSPPGVFEQYV. CDR3 bases: TGTGCCAGCAGCCCTCCCGGAGTATTCGAGCAGTACGTC.

This clonotype was seen at least ten times. V is TRBV6-1 and J is TRBJ1-5; the D gene is possibly TRBD1 (6 bases). Deletions cut 5 bases from V and 5 bases from J, with 16 bases between. CDR3 size: 15 residues. CDR1 is MNHNS, CDR2 SASEGT, per germline. CDR3 residues: CASSTGRDIYQPQHF. As DNA, the CDR3 is TGTGCCAGCAGTACCGGCCGGGACATTTATCAGCCCCAGCATTTT.

This clonotype was detected many times. This chain joins TRBV27 and TRBJ2-3; D is undetermined. Trimming left V 5 bases short and J 2 bases short, with 8 bases between. The CDR3 has 13 residues. CDR1 and CDR2 (germline): MNHEY, SMNVEV (reference sequence). CDR3 sequence (DNA): TGTGCCAGCAGTAGCTTTATCACAGATACGCAGTATTTT. This codes for CASSSFITDTQYF.